This TCR beta chain was sequenced during a study of cytomegalovirus exposure and HLA in healthy donors. Study results and limitations: Reportedly, HLA-A and HLA-B alleles of most subjects were accurately predicted from TCR beta. CMV serostatus was the only recorded immune exposure for donors.

Researchers ran the PCR with 60 Vbeta and 13 Jbeta primers. The assay was immunoSEQ multiplex PCR, and TCRdb's table has in-frame clones only and misses some. Among about 140,000 clones listed, approximately 67% were seen once. The donors, nominally healthy at sampling, likely had unrecorded immune exposures. This clone was detected once. Its antigen is unidentified. The sample was PBMCs. The clonotype was recovered from a woman in her sixties or seventies in good health and CMV-seronegative.

CDR3 sequence (DNA): TGTGCCAGCTCCCCCTCGGTCACCGGGGAGCTGTTTTTT. This codes for CASSPSVTGELFF. V is TRBV18 and J is TRBJ2-2, with no clear D. Germline-derived CDR1 and CDR2 are KGHSH and LQKENI. The CDR3 totals 13 residues. Deletions cut 6 bases from V and 4 bases from J, with 9 bases between.